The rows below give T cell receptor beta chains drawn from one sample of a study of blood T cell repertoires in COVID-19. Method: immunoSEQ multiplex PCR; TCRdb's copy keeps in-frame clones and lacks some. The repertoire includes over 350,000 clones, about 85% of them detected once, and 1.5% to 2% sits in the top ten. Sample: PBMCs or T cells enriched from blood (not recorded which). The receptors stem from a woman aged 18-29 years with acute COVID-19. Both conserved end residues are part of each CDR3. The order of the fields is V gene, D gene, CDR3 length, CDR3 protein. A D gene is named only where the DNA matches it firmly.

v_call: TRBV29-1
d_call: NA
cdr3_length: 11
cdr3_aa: CSLQGGDTQYF

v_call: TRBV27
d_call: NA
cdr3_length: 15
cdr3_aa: CASTRGRGINYGYTF

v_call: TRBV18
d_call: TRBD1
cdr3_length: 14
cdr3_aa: CASSPTDRGYEQYF

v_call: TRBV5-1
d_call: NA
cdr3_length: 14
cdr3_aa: CASSLFRDNSPLHF

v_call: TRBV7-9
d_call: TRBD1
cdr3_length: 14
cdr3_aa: CASSFGDRGYEQYF

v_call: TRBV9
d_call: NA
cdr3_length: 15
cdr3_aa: CASSVPTGIQETQYF

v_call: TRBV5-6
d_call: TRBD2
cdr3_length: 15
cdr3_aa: CASSITSGTYYEQYF

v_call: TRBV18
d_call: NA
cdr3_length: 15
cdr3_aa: CASSPVPAYNSPLHF

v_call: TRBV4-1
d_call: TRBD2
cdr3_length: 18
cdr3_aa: CASSRSGTRSSNTGELFF

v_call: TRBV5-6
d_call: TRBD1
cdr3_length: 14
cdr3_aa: CASSPGQVNTEAFF

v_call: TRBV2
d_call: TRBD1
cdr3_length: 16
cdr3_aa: CACFELGQAPNQPQHF

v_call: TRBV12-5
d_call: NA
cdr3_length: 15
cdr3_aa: CASGSRTGNTDTQYF

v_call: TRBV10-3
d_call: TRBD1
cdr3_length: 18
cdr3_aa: CAINTGGKRNSSTDTQYF

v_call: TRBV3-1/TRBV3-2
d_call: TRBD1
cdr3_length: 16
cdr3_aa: CASSQVWDRAGSPLHF

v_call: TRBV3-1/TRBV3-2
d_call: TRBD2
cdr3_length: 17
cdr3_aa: CASSYLTSYSNTGELFF

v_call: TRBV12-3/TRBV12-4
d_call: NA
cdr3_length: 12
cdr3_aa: CASSPDTYEQYF

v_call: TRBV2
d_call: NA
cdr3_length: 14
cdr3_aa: CASGTGNSGNTIYF

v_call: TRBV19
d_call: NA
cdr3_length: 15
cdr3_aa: CASTPQWGDTDTQYF

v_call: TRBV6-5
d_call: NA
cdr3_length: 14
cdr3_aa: CASSKDRTNSPLHF